One sample yielded the 5 T cell receptor beta chains listed below, sequenced in a study of cytomegalovirus exposure and HLA in healthy donors. Researchers ran the PCR with 60 Vbeta and 13 Jbeta primers. Using immunoSEQ multiplex PCR, the repertoire was profiled, and TCRdb retains in-frame clones only, with some absent. The table shows some 200,000 clones, with roughly 80% occurring only once. The specimen sequenced was PBMCs. Source of these receptors: a woman aged 35 to 49 in good health and CMV-seronegative.

The chain uses TRBV7-2 and TRBJ2-5; 8 bases line up with TRBD2. Germline V gene lookup returns CDR1 SGHTA and CDR2 FQGNSA. The CDR3 runs 15 residues. Germline trimming cut 4 bases from V and 7 bases from J; bases unmatched to any gene: 11. The CDR3 DNA sequence: TGTGCCAGCAGCTCCACTAGCGGTTCCCCAGGGACCCAGTACTTC. Translated: CASSSTSGSPGTQYF.

The V call is TRBV29-1, the J call TRBJ2-1, with TRBD1 as a possible D gene (5 bases). Germline CDR1 SQVTM, CDR2 ANQGSEA. The CDR3 runs to 11 residues. V lost 5 bases, J lost 7 bases, and 9 bases lay in between. CDR3 residues: CSVLTANEQFF. In DNA, the CDR3 is TGCAGCGTTTTGACAGCGAATGAGCAGTTCTTC.

The rearrangement joins TRBV11-2 to TRBJ1-5; D perhaps matches TRBD1 (5 bases). Trimming removed 5 bases from V and 11 bases from J, with 19 bases in between. In germline, CDR1 is SGHAT, CDR2 FQNNGV. This CDR3 region has 14 residues. CDR3 bases: TGTGCCAGCAGCCCCAGTACAGGACAAGGAGCCCAGCATTTT. Translating gives CASSPSTGQGAQHF.

The rearrangement links TRBV18 to TRBJ2-7; 7 bases agree with TRBD1. Trimming cost V 2 bases and J 3 bases; bases outside gene matches: 7. The CDR3 loop spans 15 amino acids. CDR1 is KGHSH, CDR2 LQKENI, per germline. In nucleotides, the CDR3 is TGTGCCAGCTCACCATCTTCGGGGACAGACTACGAGCAGTACTTC. It encodes CASSPSSGTDYEQYF.

As to this clone: The sample contains more than one DNA sequence encoding this CDR3. The CDR3 is CASSAGLAGYNEQFF. The DNA for the CDR3 is TGCGCCAGCAGTGCAGGACTAGCGGGATACAATGAGCAGTTCTTC. The V and J genes are TRBV5-1 and TRBJ2-1; TRBD2 aligns across 12 bases. The germline CDR1 and CDR2 sequences are SGHRS and YFSETQ. V trimming: 5 bases; J trimming: 4 bases; junction bases outside the gene matches: 4. The CDR3 runs to 15 residues.